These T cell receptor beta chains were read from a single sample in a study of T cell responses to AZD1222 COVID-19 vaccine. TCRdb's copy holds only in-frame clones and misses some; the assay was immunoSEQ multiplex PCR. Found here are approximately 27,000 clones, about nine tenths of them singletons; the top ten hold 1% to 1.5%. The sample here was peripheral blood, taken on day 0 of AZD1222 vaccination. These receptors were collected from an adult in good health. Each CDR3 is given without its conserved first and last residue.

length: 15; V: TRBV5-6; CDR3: ASSFLWDREQAYEQY
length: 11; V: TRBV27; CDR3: ASSLIGVSEAF
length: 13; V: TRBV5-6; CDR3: ASSLTGTTDYEQY
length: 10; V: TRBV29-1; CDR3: SVENPNEKLF
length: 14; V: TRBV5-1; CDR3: ASSSVQGLAMGGYT
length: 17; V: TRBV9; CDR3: ASSQPLSGRGSSYNEQF
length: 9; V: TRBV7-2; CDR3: ASSSNSPLH
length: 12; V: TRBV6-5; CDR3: ASSYRDRGFPQH
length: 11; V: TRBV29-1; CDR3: SARAGSGGTQY
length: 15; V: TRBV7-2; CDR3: ASSPGVGRPGANVLT
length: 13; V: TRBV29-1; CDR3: SVERLAGGSAEQF
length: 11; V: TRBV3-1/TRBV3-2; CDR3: ASSQVERDTQY
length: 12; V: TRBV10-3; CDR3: AISSQQGRTEAF
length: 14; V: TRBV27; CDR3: ASSLSSGTGRNEQF
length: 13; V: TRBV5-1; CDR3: ASSPRTGDTGELF
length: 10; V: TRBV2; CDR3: ASSEIKSSQY
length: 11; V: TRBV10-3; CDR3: AISESTLYEQY
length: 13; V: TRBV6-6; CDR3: ASSYGPNNPYGYT
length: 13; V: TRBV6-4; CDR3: ARKSRDRGQDEQF
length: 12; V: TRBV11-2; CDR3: ASSLTGTSGITY
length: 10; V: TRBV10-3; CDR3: AIRQGAPGYT
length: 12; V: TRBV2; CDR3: ASSEENWGAEAF
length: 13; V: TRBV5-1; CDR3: ASSLPAGGYNEQF
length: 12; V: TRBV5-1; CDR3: ASSSGTGNTEAF
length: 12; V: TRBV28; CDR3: ASSSGSMNTEAF
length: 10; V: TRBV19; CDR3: ASQGPNTEAF
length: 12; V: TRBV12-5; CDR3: ASGNRDRGETQY
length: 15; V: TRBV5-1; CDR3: ASSLDSAGTGSHEQY
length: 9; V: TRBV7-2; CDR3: ASSLDNTQY
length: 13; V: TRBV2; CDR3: ASSLPDRVNTEAF
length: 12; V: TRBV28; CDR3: ASSTSGQNYGYT
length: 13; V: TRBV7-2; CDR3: ASSFRRGYPGELF